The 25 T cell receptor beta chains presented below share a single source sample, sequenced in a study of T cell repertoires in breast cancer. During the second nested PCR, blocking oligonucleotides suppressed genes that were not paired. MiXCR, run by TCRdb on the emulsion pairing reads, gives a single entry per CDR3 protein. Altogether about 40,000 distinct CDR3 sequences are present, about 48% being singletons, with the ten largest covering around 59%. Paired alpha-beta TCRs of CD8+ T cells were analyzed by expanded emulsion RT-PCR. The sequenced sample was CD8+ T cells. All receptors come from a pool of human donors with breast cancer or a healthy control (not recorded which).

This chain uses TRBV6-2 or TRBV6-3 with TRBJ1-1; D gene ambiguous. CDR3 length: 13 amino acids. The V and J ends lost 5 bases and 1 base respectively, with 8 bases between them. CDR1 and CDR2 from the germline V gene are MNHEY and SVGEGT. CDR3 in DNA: TGTGCCAGCAGTGCGCCGGAGAACACTGAAGCTTTCTTT. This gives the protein CASSAPENTEAFF.

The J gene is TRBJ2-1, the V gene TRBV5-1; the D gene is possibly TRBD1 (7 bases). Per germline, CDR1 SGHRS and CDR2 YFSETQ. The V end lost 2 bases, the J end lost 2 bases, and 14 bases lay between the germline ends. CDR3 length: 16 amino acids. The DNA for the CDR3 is TGCGCCAGCAGCTTCGGGGCAGGGGGGCCCTACAATGAGCAGTTCTTC. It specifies CASSFGAGGPYNEQFF.

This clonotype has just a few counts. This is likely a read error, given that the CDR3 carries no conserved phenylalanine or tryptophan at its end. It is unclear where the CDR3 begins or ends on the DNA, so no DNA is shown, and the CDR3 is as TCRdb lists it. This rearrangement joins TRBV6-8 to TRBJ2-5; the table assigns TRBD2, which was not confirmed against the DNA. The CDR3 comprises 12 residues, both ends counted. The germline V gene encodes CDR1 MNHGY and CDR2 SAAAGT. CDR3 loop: CASSFSPGLELS.

The CDR3 here is CASSARDGNTEAFF. Here the CDR3 DNA reads TGTGCCAGCAGCGCCCGGGACGGGAACACTGAAGCTTTCTTT. This chain connects TRBV12-3 or TRBV12-4 to TRBJ1-1; D possibly corresponds to TRBD1 (5 bases). The length of the CDR3 is 14 residues. V was shortened by 6 bases and J by 1 base, with 12 bases between the two germline ends.

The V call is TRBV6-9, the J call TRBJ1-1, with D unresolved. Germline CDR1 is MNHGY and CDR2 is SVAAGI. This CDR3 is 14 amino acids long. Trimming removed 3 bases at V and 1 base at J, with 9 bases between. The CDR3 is CASSYDPSNTEAFF. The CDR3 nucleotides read TGTGCCAGCAGTTACGATCCATCGAACACTGAAGCTTTCTTT.

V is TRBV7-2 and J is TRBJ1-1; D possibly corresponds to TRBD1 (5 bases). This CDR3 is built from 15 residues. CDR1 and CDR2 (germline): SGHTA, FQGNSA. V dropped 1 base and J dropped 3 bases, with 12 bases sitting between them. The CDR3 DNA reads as TGTGCCAGCAGCTTAGGGGGGGGGAGGGACACTGAAGCTTTCTTT. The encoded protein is CASSLGGGRDTEAFF.

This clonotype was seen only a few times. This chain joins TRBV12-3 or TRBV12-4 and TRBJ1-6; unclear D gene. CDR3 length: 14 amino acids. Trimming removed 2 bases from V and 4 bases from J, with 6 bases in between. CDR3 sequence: CASSLRLYNSPLHF. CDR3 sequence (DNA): TGTGCCAGCAGTTTAAGACTTTATAATTCACCCCTCCACTTT.

CDR3 loop: CASSLWGGHNEQFF. Written as DNA, the CDR3 is TGCGCCAGCAGCCTATGGGGGGGACACAATGAGCAGTTCTTC. The gene calls are TRBV4-1 and TRBJ2-1; 7 bases align to TRBD2. CDR3 length: 14 amino acids. V shed 4 bases and J 5 bases; nucleotides not matched to a gene: 5. Germline values: CDR1 MGHRA, CDR2 YSYEKL.

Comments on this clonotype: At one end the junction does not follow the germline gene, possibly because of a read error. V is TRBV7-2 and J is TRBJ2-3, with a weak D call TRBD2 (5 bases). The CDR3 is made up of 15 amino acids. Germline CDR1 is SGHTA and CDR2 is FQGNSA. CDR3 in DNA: TGTGCCGGCAGCTACCGCGGCGGGTTCACAGATACGCAGTATTTT. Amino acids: CAGSYRGGFTDTQYF.

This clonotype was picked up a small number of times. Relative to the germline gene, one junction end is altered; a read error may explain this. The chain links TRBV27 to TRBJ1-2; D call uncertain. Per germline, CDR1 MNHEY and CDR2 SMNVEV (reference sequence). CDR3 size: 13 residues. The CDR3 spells CASSFRGNCGYTF. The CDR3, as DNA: TGTGCCAGCAGTTTTCGCGGAAACTGTGGCTACACCTTC.

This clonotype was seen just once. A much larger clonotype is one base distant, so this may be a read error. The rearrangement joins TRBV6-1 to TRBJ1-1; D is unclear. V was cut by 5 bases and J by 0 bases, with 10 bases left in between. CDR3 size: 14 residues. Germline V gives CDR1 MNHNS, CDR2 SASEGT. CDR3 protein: CASSMELLNTEAFF. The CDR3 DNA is TGTGCCAGCAGTATGGAACTGTTGAACACTGAAGCTTTCTTT.

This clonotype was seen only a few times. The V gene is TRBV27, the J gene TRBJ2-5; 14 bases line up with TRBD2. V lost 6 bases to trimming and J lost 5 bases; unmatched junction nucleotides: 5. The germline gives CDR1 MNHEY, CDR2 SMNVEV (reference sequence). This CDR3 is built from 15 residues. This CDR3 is CASSQGTSGSETQYF. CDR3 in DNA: TGTGCCAGCAGCCAAGGGACTAGCGGGAGTGAGACCCAGTACTTC.

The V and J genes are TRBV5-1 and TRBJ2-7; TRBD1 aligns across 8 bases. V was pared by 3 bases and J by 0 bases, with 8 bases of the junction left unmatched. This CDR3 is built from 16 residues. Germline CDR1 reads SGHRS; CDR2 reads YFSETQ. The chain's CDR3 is CASSWTDRALSYEQYF. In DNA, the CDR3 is TGCGCCAGCAGCTGGACGGACAGGGCCCTCTCCTACGAGCAGTACTTC.

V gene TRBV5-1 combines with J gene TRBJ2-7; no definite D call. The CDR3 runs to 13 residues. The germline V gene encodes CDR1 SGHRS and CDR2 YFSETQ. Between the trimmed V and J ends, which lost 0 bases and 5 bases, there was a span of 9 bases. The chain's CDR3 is CASSLERSDEQYF. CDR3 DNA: TGCGCCAGCAGCTTGGAGCGCTCTGACGAGCAGTACTTC. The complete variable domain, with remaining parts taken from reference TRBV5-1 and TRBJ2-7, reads KAGVTQTPRYLIKTRGQQVTLSCSPISGHRSVSWYQQTPGQGLQFLFEYFSETQRNKGNFPGRFSGRQFSNSRSEMNVSTLELGDSALYLCASSLERSDEQYFGPGTRLTVT.

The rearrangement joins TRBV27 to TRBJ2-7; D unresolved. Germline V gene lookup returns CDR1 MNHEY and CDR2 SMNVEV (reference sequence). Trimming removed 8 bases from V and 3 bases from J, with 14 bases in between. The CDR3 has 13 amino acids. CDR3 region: CASRFDAGYEQYF. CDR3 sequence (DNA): TGTGCCAGCCGATTCGATGCCGGCTACGAGCAGTACTTC.

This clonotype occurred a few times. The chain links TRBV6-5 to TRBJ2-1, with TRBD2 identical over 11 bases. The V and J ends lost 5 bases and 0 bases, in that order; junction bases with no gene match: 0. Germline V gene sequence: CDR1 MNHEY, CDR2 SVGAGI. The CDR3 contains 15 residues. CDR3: CASSTSGSSYNEQFF. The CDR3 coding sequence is TGTGCCAGCAGTACTAGCGGGAGCTCCTACAATGAGCAGTTCTTC.

The CDR3 is CSVDLDLETDTQYF. The DNA for the CDR3 is TGCAGCGTTGACTTGGATTTGGAAACAGATACGCAGTATTTT. The V call is TRBV29-1, the J call TRBJ2-3; D call uncertain. The CDR3 loop spans 14 amino acids. Trimming removed 3 bases from V and 3 bases from J, with 13 bases in between. Per the germline V gene, CDR1 is SQVTM and CDR2 is ANQGSEA.

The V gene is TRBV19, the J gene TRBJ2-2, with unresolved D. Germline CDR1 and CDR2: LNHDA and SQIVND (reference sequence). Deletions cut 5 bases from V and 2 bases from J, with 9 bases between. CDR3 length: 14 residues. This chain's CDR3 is CASSATKNTGELFF. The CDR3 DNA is TGTGCCAGTAGTGCCACAAAAAACACCGGGGAGCTGTTTTTT.

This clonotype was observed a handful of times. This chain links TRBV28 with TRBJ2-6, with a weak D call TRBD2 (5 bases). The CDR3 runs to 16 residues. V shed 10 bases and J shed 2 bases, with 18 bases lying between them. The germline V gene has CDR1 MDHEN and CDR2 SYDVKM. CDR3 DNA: TGTGCCACCCAAGAAGCTGGCGGGCCTGGGGCCAACGTCCTGACTTTC. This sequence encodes CATQEAGGPGANVLTF.

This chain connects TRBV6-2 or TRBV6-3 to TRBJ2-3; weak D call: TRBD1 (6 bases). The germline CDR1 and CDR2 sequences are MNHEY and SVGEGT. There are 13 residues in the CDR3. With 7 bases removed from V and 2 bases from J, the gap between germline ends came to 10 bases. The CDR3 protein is CASNRASTDTQYF. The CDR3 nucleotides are TGTGCCAGCAACAGGGCCTCCACAGATACGCAGTATTTT.

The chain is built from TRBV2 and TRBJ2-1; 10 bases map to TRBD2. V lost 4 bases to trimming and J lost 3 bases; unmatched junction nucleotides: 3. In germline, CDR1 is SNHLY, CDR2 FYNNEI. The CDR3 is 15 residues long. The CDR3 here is CASSVAGGLYNEQFF. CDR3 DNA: TGTGCCAGCAGTGTAGCGGGGGGACTCTACAATGAGCAGTTCTTC.

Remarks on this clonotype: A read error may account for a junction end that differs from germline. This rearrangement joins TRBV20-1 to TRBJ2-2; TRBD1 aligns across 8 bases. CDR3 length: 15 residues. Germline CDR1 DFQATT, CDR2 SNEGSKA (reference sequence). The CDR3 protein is CIASWGTGNTGELFF. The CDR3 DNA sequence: TGCATTGCTAGTTGGGGGACAGGTAACACCGGGGAGCTGTTTTTT.

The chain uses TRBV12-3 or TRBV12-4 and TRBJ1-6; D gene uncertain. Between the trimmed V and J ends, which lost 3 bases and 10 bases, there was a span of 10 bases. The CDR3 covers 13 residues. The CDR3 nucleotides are TGTGCCAGCAGTTTGGAGACACAGTCACCCCTCCACTTT. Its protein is CASSLETQSPLHF.

Here the CDR3 DNA reads TGTGCCAGCAGCCCCAGCGGCCCGCCGCTACATACGCAGTATTTT. It translates to CASSPSGPPLHTQYF. This chain connects TRBV9 to TRBJ2-3; a possible D gene is TRBD2 (5 bases). Looked up from germline, CDR1 is SGDLS and CDR2 is YYNGEE. The CDR3 extends over 15 amino acids. The V and J ends lost 4 bases and 7 bases respectively, with 19 bases between them. Looking up the rest from reference TRBV9 and TRBJ2-3 gives the full variable domain: DSGVTQTPKHLITATGQRVTLRCSPRSGDLSVYWYQQSLDQGLQFLIQYYNGEERAKGNILERFSAQQFPDLHSELNLSSLELGDSALYFCASSPSGPPLHTQYFGPGTRLTVL.

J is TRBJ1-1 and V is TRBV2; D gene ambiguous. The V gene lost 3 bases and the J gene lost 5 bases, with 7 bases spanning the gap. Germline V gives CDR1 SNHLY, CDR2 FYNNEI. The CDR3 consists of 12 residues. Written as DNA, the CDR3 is TGTGCCAGCAGTGACAGAAAGACTGAAGCTTTCTTT. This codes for CASSDRKTEAFF.